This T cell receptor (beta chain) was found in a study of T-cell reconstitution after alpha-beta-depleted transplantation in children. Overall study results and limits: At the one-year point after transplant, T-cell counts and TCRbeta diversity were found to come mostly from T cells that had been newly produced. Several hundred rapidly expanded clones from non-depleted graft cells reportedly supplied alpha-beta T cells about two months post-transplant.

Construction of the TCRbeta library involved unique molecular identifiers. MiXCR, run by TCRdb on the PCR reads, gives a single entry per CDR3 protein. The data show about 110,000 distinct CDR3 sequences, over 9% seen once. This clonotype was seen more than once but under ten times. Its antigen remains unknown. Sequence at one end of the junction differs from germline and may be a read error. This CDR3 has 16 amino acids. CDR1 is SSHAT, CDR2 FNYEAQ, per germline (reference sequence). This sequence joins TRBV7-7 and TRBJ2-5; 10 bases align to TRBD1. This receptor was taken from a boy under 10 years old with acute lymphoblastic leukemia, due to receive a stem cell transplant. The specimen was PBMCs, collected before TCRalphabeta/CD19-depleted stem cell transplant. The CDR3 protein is CASSLASGTGAETQYF. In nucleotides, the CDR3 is TGTGCTAGCAGCTTAGCATCGGGGACAGGGGCAGAGACCCAGTACTTC.